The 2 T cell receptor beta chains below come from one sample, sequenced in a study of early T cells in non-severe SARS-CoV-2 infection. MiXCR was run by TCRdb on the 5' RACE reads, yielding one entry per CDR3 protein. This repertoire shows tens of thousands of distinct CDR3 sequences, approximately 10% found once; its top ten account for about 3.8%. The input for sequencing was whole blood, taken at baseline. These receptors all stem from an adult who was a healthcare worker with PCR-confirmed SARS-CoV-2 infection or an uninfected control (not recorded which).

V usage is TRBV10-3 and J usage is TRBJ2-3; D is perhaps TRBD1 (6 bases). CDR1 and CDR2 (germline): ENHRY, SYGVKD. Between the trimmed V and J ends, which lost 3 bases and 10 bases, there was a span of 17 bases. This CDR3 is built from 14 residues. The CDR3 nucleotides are TGTGCCATCAGTGACCTCCCTGAGGGGGTTCCGCAGTATTTT. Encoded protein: CAISDLPEGVPQYF.

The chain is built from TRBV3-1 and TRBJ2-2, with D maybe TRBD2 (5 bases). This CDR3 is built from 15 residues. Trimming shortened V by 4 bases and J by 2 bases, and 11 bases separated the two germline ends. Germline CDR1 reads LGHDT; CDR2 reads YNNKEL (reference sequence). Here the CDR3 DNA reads TGTGCCAGCAGCCGAGCGGTTTATAACACCGGGGAGCTGTTTTTT. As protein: CASSRAVYNTGELFF.